This T cell receptor (beta chain) was documented in a study of CD8+CD57+ T cells in acquired aplastic anemia. Genomic DNA, the template, was used for profiling of the TCR beta VDJ and CDR3. TCRdb re-called the reads with MiXCR, one entry per CDR3 protein. The data show around 200,000 distinct CDR3 sequences, 54% seen once. This clonotype was detected ten times or more. Its antigen is unidentified. The germline CDR1 and CDR2 sequences are MNHNS and SASEGT. With 3 bases removed from V and 1 base from J, the gap between germline ends came to 9 bases. The CDR3 runs 14 residues. Study-level points and caveats: With respect to CD8+ Simpson's diversity, patients and controls did not differ significantly. The same twenty-nine CD8+ CDR3 sequences occurred in patients and in controls.

The specimen sequenced was sorted CD4+, CD8+, or CD8+CD57+ T cells (not recorded which) from PBMCs. J is TRBJ1-1 and V is TRBV6-1; D is uncertain. The TCR was taken from a human donor in good health, serving as a control. The CDR3 sequence is CASSDLYGNTEAFF. The CDR3, as DNA: TGTGCCAGCAGTGACCTTTACGGGAACACTGAAGCTTTCTTT.